This T cell receptor (beta chain) came from a study of vaccination effects on CD4 cells after COVID-19. General study points: Marked clonal contraction was seen late after vaccination (in both infection- and vaccine-induced clones). A shortage of convalescent patients and an absence of early post-infection timepoints characterized the study.

ViraFEST used viral peptide pools to expand antigen-specific CD4+ T cells before sequencing. After less than twelve days in culture, the CD4+ T cells were isolated. Neither prior SARS-CoV-2 infection nor positive nucleocapsid antibodies were present in the vaccine recipients. On days 3 and 7, fresh IL-2 medium replaced half the medium. This table comes from immunoSEQ multiplex PCR, and its TCRdb copy is limited to in-frame clones, with some not included. The sample carries around 83,000 clones, 60% to 80% recorded once. As regards this clone: Its cognate antigen is unknown.

The junction had 3 bases not matched to a gene; V was cut back by 0 bases and J by 4 bases. The germline V gene has CDR1 LNHDA and CDR2 SQIVND (reference sequence). CDR3 size: 16 residues. This clonotype was obtained from a human donor who received a COVID-19 vaccine. The V and J genes are TRBV19 and TRBJ2-3; 11 bases map to TRBD2. The specimen comprised CD4+ T cells from PBMCs cultured with HCoV-229E spike peptides, sampled before COVID-19 vaccination. The CDR3 DNA is TGTGCCAGTAGTATAGATCTAGCGGGGGGACCAGATACGCAGTATTTT. It translates to CASSIDLAGGPDTQYF. Using reference TRBV19 and TRBJ2-3 for the parts outside the CDR3, the full variable domain is DGGITQSPKYLFRKEGQNVTLSCEQNLNHDAMYWYRQDPGQGLRLIYYSQIVNDFQKGDIAEGYSVSREKKESFPLTVTSAQKNPTAFYLCASSIDLAGGPDTQYFGPGTRLTVL.